The 26 T cell receptor beta chains in this list originate from one sample, sequenced in a study of blood T cell repertoires in COVID-19. Measured with immunoSEQ multiplex PCR; TCRdb has only the in-frame clones, and not every one. The table records 250,000 to 350,000 clones, under 90% of them present only once. What was sequenced was peripheral blood. All receptors derive from a woman aged 40 to 49 who had recovered from COVID-19.

The chain employs TRBV3-1 (or the pseudogene TRBV3-2) and TRBJ2-3, with 9 bases lining up with TRBD2. Germline V CDR1 and CDR2: LGHDT, YNNKEL (reference sequence). The CDR3 totals 16 residues. The J segment lost 5 bases and the V segment lost 1 base, leaving 7 bases of the junction unmatched. The CDR3 DNA follows: TGTGCCAGCAGCCAAGGTTTGGGCGGGAGGGGAGATACGCAGTATTTT. Residues: CASSQGLGGRGDTQYF.

The chain recombines TRBV29-1 with TRBJ2-1; TRBD2 matches at 10 bases. From germline, CDR1 is SQVTM and CDR2 ANQGSEA. The trim removed 7 bases at V and 1 base at J, leaving 19 bases unmatched. The CDR3 contains 19 residues. This CDR3 is CSGRTSGTQGPRSYNEQFF. CDR3 nucleotide sequence: TGCAGCGGTCGGACTAGCGGAACGCAGGGCCCGCGGTCCTACAATGAGCAGTTCTTC.

The chain couples TRBV3-1 (or the pseudogene TRBV3-2) to TRBJ2-3; possible D gene TRBD1, 6 bases. Trimming shortened V by 6 bases and J by 2 bases, and 15 bases separated the two germline ends. Germline-derived CDR1 and CDR2 are LGHDT and YNNKEL (reference sequence). The CDR3 runs 15 residues. The CDR3 spells CASREQGAPTDTQYF. CDR3 DNA sequence: TGTGCCAGCAGGGAACAGGGTGCTCCCACAGATACGCAGTATTTT.

The chain joins TRBV28 to TRBJ1-4; 7 bases map to TRBD1. The ends lost 5 bases at V and 5 bases at J; junction bases unmatched: 8. This CDR3 comprises 15 residues. Germline V CDR1 and CDR2: MDHEN, SYDVKM. Here the CDR3 DNA reads TGTGCCAGCAGTGGGGGGACAGAGAGCAATGAAAAACTGTTTTTT. Protein product: CASSGGTESNEKLFF.

This chain uses TRBV11-2 with TRBJ2-1, with TRBD2 matching 9 bases. V was pared by 5 bases and J by 4 bases, with 12 bases of the junction left unmatched. The CDR3 is 17 amino acids. Per germline, CDR1 SGHAT and CDR2 FQNNGV. CDR3 sequence reads: CASSPLNAGGPYNEQFF. As DNA, the CDR3 is TGTGCCAGCAGCCCTCTAAATGCGGGAGGGCCGTACAATGAGCAGTTCTTC.

The genes are TRBV7-9 and TRBJ1-2, with D unresolved. V was pared by 5 bases and J by 4 bases, with 14 bases between. The CDR3 is 14 amino acids. Looked up from germline, CDR1 is SEHNR and CDR2 is FQNEAQ (reference sequence). CDR3 amino acids: CASSETEALYGYTF. CDR3 DNA sequence: TGTGCCAGCAGCGAAACGGAGGCTCTCTATGGCTACACCTTC.

The chain joins TRBV4-1 to TRBJ2-7; a weak D match, TRBD2 (6 bases). Looked up from germline, CDR1 is MGHRA and CDR2 is YSYEKL. The CDR3 is 16 residues long. Trimming removed 0 bases from V and 3 bases from J, with 15 bases in between. CDR3 protein: CASSQDMASADYEQYF. In DNA, the CDR3 is TGCGCCAGCAGCCAAGATATGGCTAGCGCGGACTACGAGCAGTACTTC.

V gene TRBV11-3 combines with J gene TRBJ2-3; tentative D call: TRBD2 (5 bases). The V end was cut by 3 bases, the J end by 9 bases, with 13 bases between. Germline V CDR1 and CDR2: SGHNT, YENEEA. The CDR3 runs 13 residues. This CDR3 reads CASSLNREGTQYF. The CDR3 bases are TGTGCCAGCAGCTTGAATCGTGAGGGCACGCAGTATTTT.

The CDR3 bases are TGTGCCAGCAGTGCTCCCGGGGGTACCTACGAGCAGTACTTC. This gives the protein CASSAPGGTYEQYF. This chain joins TRBV6-6 and TRBJ2-7; a weak D match, TRBD2 (6 bases). The V gene's germline CDR1 is MNHNY and CDR2 SVGAGI (reference sequence). V was shortened by 5 bases and J by 2 bases, with 13 bases between the two germline ends. The CDR3 has 14 amino acids.

The rearrangement uses TRBV2 and TRBJ1-1; D unclear. CDR3 size: 15 residues. V was cut by 2 bases and J by 1 base, with 11 bases left in between. CDR1 SNHLY and CDR2 FYNNEI come from the germline V gene. The CDR3 DNA reads as TGTGCCAGCAGTGAAATTGTGACACCGAACACTGAAGCTTTCTTT. Protein product: CASSEIVTPNTEAFF.

The rearrangement uses TRBV30 and TRBJ1-6; D is possibly TRBD1 (6 bases). The germline V gene encodes CDR1 GTSNPN and CDR2 SVGIG (reference sequence). Trimming cost V 1 base and J 10 bases, with 11 bases left between them. The CDR3 spans 13 residues. The CDR3 here is CAWSGDTGSPLHF. The CDR3 DNA sequence: TGTGCCTGGAGTGGGGACACTGGATCACCCCTCCACTTT. Based on the CDR3 plus reference TRBV30 and TRBJ1-6, the full variable domain is SQTIHQWPATLVQPVGSPLSLECTVEGTSNPNLYWYRQAAGRGLQLLFYSVGIGQISSEVPQNLSASRPQDRQFILSSKKLLLSDSGFYLCAWSGDTGSPLHFGNGTRLTVT.

The V gene is TRBV4-1, the J gene TRBJ2-3; 10 bases fit TRBD1. CDR1 MGHRA and CDR2 YSYEKL come from the germline V gene. This CDR3 contains 15 residues. The ends lost 3 bases at V and 4 bases at J; junction bases unmatched: 4. CDR3 nucleotide sequence: TGCGCCAGCAGCCACCGGGACAGGGGCTCAGATACGCAGTATTTT. Its protein is CASSHRDRGSDTQYF.

The rearrangement links TRBV5-1 to TRBJ2-3; 13 bases are shared with TRBD2. Germline lookup yields CDR1 SGHRS and CDR2 YFSETQ. J lost 3 bases, V lost 4 bases, and 8 bases had no gene match. CDR3 length: 17 amino acids. The CDR3 loop is CASSATSGRPRTDTQYF. CDR3 nucleotides: TGCGCCAGCAGCGCGACTAGCGGGAGGCCTCGGACAGATACGCAGTATTTT.

CDR3 nucleotides: TGTGCCATCAGTGCCCGCCGTATGGTAGAAAGCGAGCAGTACTTC. It encodes CAISARRMVESEQYF. The chain recombines TRBV10-3 with TRBJ2-7, with D hard to call. Trimming removed 4 bases from V and 6 bases from J, with 19 bases in between. The germline V gene has CDR1 ENHRY and CDR2 SYGVKD. The CDR3 loop spans 15 amino acids.

V is TRBV6-1 and J is TRBJ2-3; TRBD2 matches 10 bases. Germline CDR1 MNHNS, CDR2 SASEGT. The CDR3 is 14 residues long. Germline trimming cut 5 bases from V and 3 bases from J; bases unmatched to any gene: 2. In nucleotides, the CDR3 is TGTGCCAGCAGTTCACTAGCGGGAACAGATACGCAGTATTTT. Translated: CASSSLAGTDTQYF.

The rearrangement joins TRBV27 to TRBJ1-2, with TRBD1 identical over 9 bases. J lost 5 bases, V lost 4 bases, and 11 bases had no gene match. The V gene's germline CDR1 is MNHEY and CDR2 SMNVEV (reference sequence). The CDR3 consists of 16 residues. In DNA, the CDR3 is TGTGCCAGCAGTTCACAGGGGGCGCGGCAATATTATGGCTACACCTTC. Encoded protein: CASSSQGARQYYGYTF.

This chain uses TRBV3-1 (or the pseudogene TRBV3-2) with TRBJ1-4, with D possibly matching TRBD1 (5 bases). The CDR3 spans 14 residues. Germline V lookup: CDR1 LGHDT, CDR2 YNNKEL (reference sequence). V lost 0 bases and J 5 bases, leaving 7 bases between the germline ends. The CDR3 loop is CASSQEAGNEKLFF. The CDR3 bases are TGTGCCAGCAGCCAAGAGGCAGGGAATGAAAAACTGTTTTTT.

The chain has TRBV5-4 and TRBJ2-7; 9 nucleotides line up with TRBD2. Germline V gene sequence: CDR1 SGHNT, CDR2 YYREEE (reference sequence). The CDR3 length is 14 residues. The V and J ends lost 0 bases and 3 bases, in that order; junction bases with no gene match: 1. The CDR3 DNA sequence: TGTGCCAGCAGCTTGGGACTAGCGGACTACGAGCAGTACTTC. Translated: CASSLGLADYEQYF. The full variable domain, with the rest looked up from reference TRBV5-4 and TRBJ2-7, is ETGVTQSPTHLIKTRGQQVTLRCSSQSGHNTVSWYQQALGQGPQFIFQYYREEENGRGNFPPRFSGLQFPNYSSELNVNALELDDSALYLCASSLGLADYEQYFGPGTRLTVT.

This chain uses TRBV24-1 with TRBJ2-3; 8 bases match TRBD2. The CDR3 length is 12 residues. V shed 1 base, J shed 13 bases, and the junction held 3 bases outside the gene matches. CDR1 is KGHDR and CDR2 is SFDVKD in the germline V gene. CDR3 in amino acids: CATSDLGTREYF. CDR3 DNA: TGTGCCACCAGTGATTTAGGGACTAGGGAGTATTTT.

The chain combines TRBV5-1 with TRBJ2-5, with a tentative D call TRBD1 (6 bases). Trimming took off 4 bases at V and 2 bases at J, with 12 bases between the two ends. The CDR3 totals 14 residues. Per the germline V gene, CDR1 is SGHRS and CDR2 is YFSETQ. The CDR3 DNA follows: TGCGCCAGCAGCCCAAATACAGGGCAAGAGACCCAGTACTTC. Its translation: CASSPNTGQETQYF.

The V and J genes are TRBV4-2 and TRBJ1-1; 7 bases align to TRBD1. Germline values: CDR1 LGHNA, CDR2 YNFKEQ. This CDR3 spans 16 amino acids. With 5 bases clipped from V and 4 bases from J, the junction kept 13 bases outside the gene matches. The CDR3 sequence is CASSLTQTGSLTEAFF. The CDR3 DNA sequence: TGTGCCAGCAGCTTAACGCAGACAGGGTCCCTCACTGAAGCTTTCTTT.

The J gene is TRBJ2-7, the V gene TRBV4-2; D gene uncertain. Trimming cost V 0 bases and J 6 bases, with 18 bases left between them. There are 16 residues in the CDR3. Germline V CDR1 and CDR2: LGHNA, YNFKEQ. CDR3 protein: CASSQDWLEALGEQYF. For the CDR3, the DNA is TGTGCCAGCAGCCAAGATTGGCTAGAGGCCCTTGGCGAGCAGTACTTC.

This chain links TRBV27 with TRBJ2-7; 7 nucleotides agree with TRBD2. V lost 0 bases and J lost 0; bases outside the gene matches: 5. CDR1 and CDR2 (germline): MNHEY, SMNVEV (reference sequence). The CDR3 length is 16 residues. The CDR3 DNA is TGTGCCAGCAGTTTATCACGGGGGGTTGGCTCCTACGAGCAGTACTTC. Protein sequence: CASSLSRGVGSYEQYF.

V is TRBV4-1 and J is TRBJ2-7; 7 bases fit TRBD1. Trimming took 4 bases from V and 1 from J; bases not matched to a gene: 10. The length of the CDR3 is 16 residues. Per the germline V gene, CDR1 is MGHRA and CDR2 is YSYEKL. CDR3 sequence: CASSRVLQGPSYEQYF. The CDR3 bases are TGCGCCAGCAGCCGGGTCCTACAGGGGCCGTCCTACGAGCAGTACTTC.

The V call is TRBV25-1, the J call TRBJ1-6; the D is unclear. CDR1 and CDR2 from the germline V gene are MGHDK and SYGVNS. Trimming stripped 3 bases from V and 8 bases from J, with 11 bases between. The CDR3 totals 14 residues. The CDR3 coding sequence is TGTGCCAGCAGTGATCGGAGGACCTATTCACCCCTCCACTTT. Its protein product is CASSDRRTYSPLHF. The complete variable domain, with remaining parts taken from reference TRBV25-1 and TRBJ1-6, reads EADIYQTPRYLVIGTGKKITLECSQTMGHDKMYWYQQDPGMELHLIHYSYGVNSTEKGDLSSESTVSRIRTEHFPLTLESARPSHTSQYLCASSDRRTYSPLHFGNGTRLTVT.

This clone was counted a few times. CDR3 bases: TGTGCCAGCAGCTTGACTCGTTACGAGCAGTACTTC. This sequence encodes CASSLTRYEQYF. The rearrangement links TRBV7-3 to TRBJ2-7, with D unclear. Per the germline V gene, CDR1 is SGHTA and CDR2 is FQGTGA. V was pared by 3 bases and J by 4 bases, with 7 bases between. CDR3 size: 12 residues.